Described below is a single TCR beta chain sequence and its context. TCRdb's copy holds only in-frame clones and misses some; the assay was immunoSEQ multiplex PCR. The table has 75,000 to 90,000 clones, around nine tenths seen once. This CDR3 region has 12 residues. The V end was cut by 7 bases, the J end by 8 bases, with 14 bases between. These data originate in a study of OX40 agonist ivuxolimab in advanced cancers. This specimen was CD4+ or CD8+ T cells sorted from blood, taken in a trial of the OX40 agonist ivuxolimab. This chain uses TRBV23-1 with TRBJ1-2, with D perhaps TRBD1 (5 bases). TRBV23-1 belongs to the ORF category, with a function that is uncertain. The receptor's source is an adult with an advanced solid tumor such as melanoma, head and neck, liver or kidney cancer. In DNA, the CDR3 is TGCGCCAGCACTAGGGGAAACTGGGGCTACACCTTC. It encodes CASTRGNWGYTF.